The 29 T cell receptor beta chains in this list originate from one sample, sequenced in a study of control samples from healthy donors and cancer patients (TCRdb year 2020). Libraries were constructed by the immunoSEQ multiplex PCR assay. TCRdb retrieved this table from immuneACCESS and kept in-frame rearrangements only. Not all clones are present; in checked studies, unresolved V genes account for under half, and no reason is known for the remainder. The table for this sample lists about 170,000 clones; about nine tenths of them were counted only once. The top ten constitute about 1.6% of the sample. The source material was blood. The receptors shown here come from a woman in her thirties in good health.

This chain links TRBV6-5 with TRBJ1-6, with D tentatively TRBD1 (6 bases). The CDR3 has 15 residues. V lost 2 bases, J lost 8 bases, and 13 bases lay in between. CDR1 and CDR2 (germline): MNHEY, SVGAGI. The CDR3 region is CASSYRRDTDSPLHF. The CDR3 DNA reads TGTGCCAGCAGTTACCGCCGGGACACCGATTCACCCCTCCACTTT.

This clone was observed once. The chain links TRBV6-1 to TRBJ1-2; D gene uncertain. CDR3 length: 13 amino acids. The germline V gene has CDR1 MNHNS and CDR2 SASEGT. V was cut by 3 bases and J by 5 bases, with 10 bases left in between. The CDR3 loop reads CASSDRNSYGYTF. In nucleotides, the CDR3 is TGTGCCAGCAGTGACCGGAACTCTTATGGCTACACCTTC.

Here the CDR3 reads CASSKQNYGYTF. In DNA form, the CDR3 reads TGCGCCAGCAGCAAACAGAACTATGGCTACACCTTC. V is TRBV5-1 and J is TRBJ1-2; D remains unclear. The V gene's germline CDR1 is SGHRS and CDR2 YFSETQ. This CDR3 is 12 amino acids long. V lost 4 bases to trimming and J lost 2 bases, with 6 bases between them.

This clone was recorded only once. The chain recombines TRBV2 with TRBJ1-3; D is undetermined. V lost 4 bases, J lost 0 bases, and 7 bases lay in between. The CDR3 totals 14 residues. Germline V lookup: CDR1 SNHLY, CDR2 FYNNEI. For the CDR3, the DNA is TGTGCCAGCAGTGGCGGGTACTCTGGAAACACCATATATTTT. Its translation: CASSGGYSGNTIYF.

The chain has TRBV11-2 and TRBJ1-2; no clear D gene. Between the trimmed V and J ends, which lost 0 bases and 8 bases, there was a span of 7 bases. This CDR3 spans 12 amino acids. Germline CDR1 is SGHAT and CDR2 is FQNNGV. The CDR3 region is CASSLEGRGYTF. CDR3 coding DNA: TGTGCCAGCAGCTTAGAAGGGAGAGGCTACACCTTC.

The chain joins TRBV24-1 to TRBJ1-1; 7 nucleotides agree with TRBD1. CDR1 and CDR2 (germline): KGHDR, SFDVKD. Trimming removed 9 bases from V and 2 bases from J; junction bases left unmatched: 2. The CDR3 runs 12 residues. CDR3 DNA sequence: TGTGCCACCCAGGGGGACAACACTGAAGCTTTCTTT. Its translation: CATQGDNTEAFF.

The chain joins TRBV6-6 to TRBJ1-1, with no clear D. Trimming pared 2 bases from V and 4 bases from J, leaving 8 bases between. This CDR3 has 13 amino acids. CDR1 is MNHNY, CDR2 SVGAGI, per germline (reference sequence). CDR3: CASSYPEGTEAFF. CDR3 DNA: TGTGCCAGCAGTTACCCCGAAGGCACTGAAGCTTTCTTT.

The V gene is TRBV7-6, the J gene TRBJ1-5; TRBD1 matches at 8 bases. V lost 2 bases and J lost 6; bases outside the gene matches: 0. CDR1 is SGHVS, CDR2 FNYEAQ, per germline. The CDR3 runs 13 residues. CDR3 coding DNA: TGTGCCAGCAGCTTACAGGGGGCTCAGCCCCAGCATTTT. This gives the protein CASSLQGAQPQHF.

The chain recombines TRBV2 with TRBJ1-2; D perhaps matches TRBD1 (6 bases). V gave up 1 base and J gave up 4 bases, with 7 bases separating them. Germline V CDR1 and CDR2: SNHLY, FYNNEI. This CDR3 has 13 amino acids. In DNA form, the CDR3 reads TGTGCCAGCAGTGAAGGCAGGGGCTATGGCTACACCTTC. Its translation is CASSEGRGYGYTF.

This chain uses TRBV7-9 with TRBJ2-5; TRBD2 is a possible D gene (6 bases). V lost 8 bases and J lost 4, with 14 bases in between. The CDR3 has 13 residues. Germline lookup yields CDR1 SEHNR and CDR2 FQNEAQ (reference sequence). The CDR3 loop reads CASRRGAGETQYF. CDR3 in DNA: TGTGCCAGCCGCCGCGGGGCCGGAGAGACCCAGTACTTC.

The chain joins TRBV6-1 to TRBJ2-3; 10 bases match TRBD2. CDR3 size: 17 residues. Germline values: CDR1 MNHNS, CDR2 SASEGT. The V and J ends lost 3 bases and 1 base, in that order; junction bases with no gene match: 7. The CDR3 DNA reads as TGTGCCAGCAGTGACCGCAACCTAGCGGGGGGCACAGATACGCAGTATTTT. This encodes CASSDRNLAGGTDTQYF.

The V call is TRBV7-3, the J call TRBJ2-1; D unresolved. Germline CDR1 SGHTA, CDR2 FQGTGA. Trimming took off 2 bases at V and 0 bases at J, with 8 bases between the two ends. CDR3 length: 15 amino acids. The chain's CDR3 is CASSLWRSSYNEQFF. The CDR3, as DNA: TGTGCCAGCAGCTTATGGCGGAGCTCCTACAATGAGCAGTTCTTC.

V is TRBV13 and J is TRBJ1-3; D ambiguous. This CDR3 region has 15 residues. Trimming pared 0 bases from V and 0 bases from J, leaving 6 bases between. The germline gives CDR1 PRHDT, CDR2 FYEKMQ (reference sequence). The CDR3 sequence: CASSLGRRSGNTIYF. The CDR3, as DNA: TGTGCCAGCAGCTTAGGCAGACGCTCTGGAAACACCATATATTTT. Full variable domain (outside the CDR3, taken from reference TRBV13 and TRBJ1-3): AAGVIQSPRHLIKEKRETATLKCYPIPRHDTVYWYQQGPGQDPQFLISFYEKMQSDKGSIPDRFSAQQFSDYHSELNMSSLELGDSALYFCASSLGRRSGNTIYFGEGSWLTVV.

The V call is TRBV7-2, the J call TRBJ1-3, with 11 bases identical to TRBD1. Germline loops: CDR1 SGHTA, CDR2 FQGNSA. Trimming cost V 4 bases and J 1 base; bases outside gene matches: 6. The CDR3 sequence is 17 residues long. The DNA of the CDR3 is TGTGCCAGCAGCTGGTCCGGGACAGGGGGATCTGGAAACACCATATATTTT. Protein product: CASSWSGTGGSGNTIYF.

This clone was recorded only once. The rearrangement joins TRBV15 to TRBJ2-3; 9 bases match TRBD1. V dropped 3 bases and J dropped 3; count of bases not matched to a gene: 1. Per germline, CDR1 LNHNV and CDR2 YYDKDF (reference sequence). This CDR3 is 14 amino acids long. The CDR3, as DNA: TGTGCCACCAGCAGGGGACAGGGTACAGATACGCAGTATTTT. This codes for CATSRGQGTDTQYF.

V gene TRBV19 combines with J gene TRBJ1-4, with D perhaps TRBD1 (5 bases). Germline lookup yields CDR1 LNHDA and CDR2 SQIVND (reference sequence). The CDR3 is 14 amino acids. The ends were cut back, 4 bases at V and 5 bases at J, with 11 bases in the middle. The CDR3 loop is CASSSQGLNEKLFF. CDR3 DNA sequence: TGTGCCAGTAGTAGTCAGGGTCTAAATGAAAAACTGTTTTTT.

This chain links TRBV11-1 with TRBJ2-6, with D perhaps TRBD2 (6 bases). This CDR3 has 16 amino acids. Germline V CDR1 and CDR2: SGHAT, FQDESV (reference sequence). V was cut by 7 bases and J by 1 base, with 14 bases left in between. The CDR3 DNA is TGTGCCAGCACCGAAACTGGGGGGTCTGGGGCCAACGTCCTGACTTTC. It yields the protein CASTETGGSGANVLTF.

Worth noting for this clone: This sample also contains other DNA sequences that code for the same CDR3. V and J are TRBV2 and TRBJ2-3; 8 positions match TRBD2. With 2 bases clipped from V and 5 bases from J, the junction kept 3 bases outside the gene matches. This CDR3 is built from 14 residues. Germline values: CDR1 SNHLY, CDR2 FYNNEI. The CDR3 DNA follows: TGTGCCAGCAGTGAACTGCGGGGGGTAGATACGCAGTATTTT. Translation gives CASSELRGVDTQYF.

This clone was recorded only once. The same CDR3 can be traced to other DNA sequences in this sample. The rearrangement links TRBV28 to TRBJ1-5; 7 positions agree with TRBD1. This CDR3 comprises 13 residues. Germline trimming cut 6 bases from V and 6 bases from J; bases unmatched to any gene: 5. Germline V gene lookup returns CDR1 MDHEN and CDR2 SYDVKM. In DNA, the CDR3 is TGTGCCAGCAGCCGGAACAGGGGTCAGCCCCAGCATTTT. Translation gives CASSRNRGQPQHF.

The chain employs TRBV5-1 and TRBJ1-4; D is possibly TRBD1 (6 bases). V was clipped by 1 base and J by 3 bases, with 10 bases between them. The germline CDR1 and CDR2 sequences are SGHRS and YFSETQ. CDR3 length equals 15 residues. The CDR3 here is CASSLNGGPNEKLFF. The CDR3, as DNA: TGCGCCAGCAGCTTGAACGGGGGGCCTAATGAAAAACTGTTTTTT. Together with reference TRBV5-1 and TRBJ1-4, the CDR3 gives the full variable domain: KAGVTQTPRYLIKTRGQQVTLSCSPISGHRSVSWYQQTPGQGLQFLFEYFSETQRNKGNFPGRFSGRQFSNSRSEMNVSTLELGDSALYLCASSLNGGPNEKLFFGSGTQLSVL.

This clone showed up just a few times. Other nucleotide sequences in the sample specify the same CDR3. V and J are TRBV19 and TRBJ1-5; D not certain. CDR3 length: 15 amino acids. V dropped 2 bases and J dropped 0 bases, with 8 bases sitting between them. Germline CDR1 reads LNHDA; CDR2 reads SQIVND (reference sequence). The CDR3 DNA follows: TGTGCCAGTAGTATACAGATATATAGCAATCAGCCCCAGCATTTT. This translates into CASSIQIYSNQPQHF.

The V and J genes are TRBV7-3 and TRBJ2-3; possibly TRBD1 for D (6 bases). The CDR3 spans 14 residues. V was pared by 5 bases and J by 4 bases, with 13 bases between. The germline V gene encodes CDR1 SGHTA and CDR2 FQGTGA. Here the CDR3 reads CASSADRRADTQYF. The CDR3 nucleotides read TGTGCCAGCAGCGCCGACAGGCGGGCAGATACGCAGTATTTT.

The chain has TRBV9 and TRBJ2-3; weak D call: TRBD2 (6 bases). V was pared by 4 bases and J by 1 base, with 7 bases between. This CDR3 has 13 amino acids. The germline CDR1 and CDR2 sequences are SGDLS and YYNGEE. CDR3 sequence (DNA): TGTGCCAGCAGCTCGGGGGGCACAGATACGCAGTATTTT. Amino acids: CASSSGGTDTQYF.

The V call is TRBV5-4, the J call TRBJ1-1, with TRBD1 matching over 9 bases. Looked up from germline, CDR1 is SGHNT and CDR2 is YYREEE (reference sequence). With 4 bases clipped from V and 2 bases from J, the junction kept 3 bases outside the gene matches. The CDR3 sequence is 14 residues long. In nucleotides, the CDR3 is TGTGCCAGCAGCGGAACAGGGGGCAACACTGAAGCTTTCTTT. Residues: CASSGTGGNTEAFF. Combining the CDR3 with reference TRBV5-4 and TRBJ1-1 gives the whole variable domain ETGVTQSPTHLIKTRGQQVTLRCSSQSGHNTVSWYQQALGQGPQFIFQYYREEENGRGNFPPRFSGLQFPNYSSELNVNALELDDSALYLCASSGTGGNTEAFFGQGTRLTVV.

This chain joins TRBV3-1 (or the pseudogene TRBV3-2) and TRBJ1-6, with a tentative D call TRBD1 (5 bases). The CDR3 has 12 amino acids. Germline V gene sequence: CDR1 LGHDT, CDR2 YNNKEL (reference sequence). V was cut by 8 bases and J by 9 bases, with 11 bases left in between. The CDR3, as DNA: TGTGCCAGCGGGGGGACCGGTTCACCCCTCCACTTT. This encodes CASGGTGSPLHF.

The rearrangement uses TRBV7-2 and TRBJ2-2; D is ambiguous. Germline CDR1 is SGHTA and CDR2 is FQGNSA. The germline V and J ends were trimmed by 5 bases and 2 bases, with 6 bases remaining between them. The CDR3 is 13 amino acids. CDR3 bases: TGTGCCAGCAGCGGCCTAAACACCGGGGAGCTGTTTTTT. It is translated as CASSGLNTGELFF.

This chain links TRBV11-3 with TRBJ2-1, with 9 bases fitting TRBD2. The CDR3 loop spans 18 amino acids. The germline V gene has CDR1 SGHNT and CDR2 YENEEA. Unmatched junction bases numbered 8, after V lost 1 base and J lost 1 base. The CDR3 DNA reads as TGTGCCAGCAGCTTAGGGGCCATAGCGGGAGAATCCTACAATGAGCAGTTCTTC. Its protein product is CASSLGAIAGESYNEQFF.

J is TRBJ1-2 and V is TRBV7-9, with D tentatively TRBD1 (6 bases). Trimming pared 5 bases from V and 0 bases from J, leaving 16 bases between. The CDR3 is 16 amino acids. Per the germline V gene, CDR1 is SEHNR and CDR2 is FQNEAQ (reference sequence). For the CDR3, the DNA is TGTGCCAGCAGCCCCAAGACAGGCGAAACTAACTATGGCTACACCTTC. The encoded protein is CASSPKTGETNYGYTF.

Points on this clone: The same CDR3 can be traced to other DNA sequences in this sample. The CDR3: CASSSRNTEAFF. The CDR3 region has the DNA TGTGCCAGCAGCTCCAGGAACACTGAAGCTTTCTTT. The chain joins TRBV11-3 to TRBJ1-1; the D is unclear. Trimming removed 4 bases at V and 1 base at J, with 4 bases between. Germline-derived CDR1 and CDR2 are SGHNT and YENEEA. The CDR3 has 12 residues.